The subject of this entry is one T cell receptor (beta chain). This specimen belongs to a study of blood T cell repertoires in COVID-19. Turning to the study itself: Sample material is recorded as cDNA or gDNA derived from T cells, B-cell-depleted T cells, or PBMCs.

Germline V CDR1 and CDR2: LGHNA, YSLEER. The CDR3 runs 14 residues. Between the trimmed V and J ends, which lost 0 bases and 4 bases, there was a span of 7 bases. The assay was immunoSEQ multiplex PCR, and TCRdb's table has in-frame clones only and misses some. The data hold approximately 200,000 clones, with approximately 86% observed a single time. The gene calls are TRBV4-3 and TRBJ1-5; no reliable D call. Sequenced: peripheral blood. The source is a man between 65 and 79 years old with active or convalescent COVID-19. The CDR3 sequence: CASSQDPRNQPQHF. In nucleotides, the CDR3 is TGCGCCAGCAGCCAAGATCCCCGGAATCAGCCCCAGCATTTT.